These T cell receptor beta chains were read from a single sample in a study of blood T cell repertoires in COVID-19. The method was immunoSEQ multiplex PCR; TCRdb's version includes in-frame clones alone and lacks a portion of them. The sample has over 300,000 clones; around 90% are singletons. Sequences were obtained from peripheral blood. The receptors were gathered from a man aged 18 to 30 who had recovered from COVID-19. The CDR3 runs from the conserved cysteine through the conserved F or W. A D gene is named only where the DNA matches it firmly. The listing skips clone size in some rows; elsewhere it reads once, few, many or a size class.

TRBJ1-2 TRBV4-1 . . CASSQLLGAVYGYTF TGCGCCAGCAGTCAGCTTTTAGGGGCAGTCTATGGCTACACCTTC
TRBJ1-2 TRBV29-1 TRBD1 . CSVEVGTGDGYGYTF TGCAGCGTTGAAGTGGGAACAGGGGACGGGTATGGCTACACCTTC
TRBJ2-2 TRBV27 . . CASIQMNTGELFF TGTGCCAGCATTCAGATGAACACCGGGGAGCTGTTTTTT
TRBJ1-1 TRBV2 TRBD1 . CASSPDRVFTEAFF TGTGCCAGCAGTCCCGACAGGGTATTCACTGAAGCTTTCTTT
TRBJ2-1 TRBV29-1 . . CSGTDSDTASYNEQFF TGCAGCGGTACCGATAGCGACACCGCCTCCTACAATGAGCAGTTCTTC
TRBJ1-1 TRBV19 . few CASSTFGPGGTEAFF TGTGCCAGTAGTACATTCGGTCCGGGGGGAACTGAAGCTTTCTTT
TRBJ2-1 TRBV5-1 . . CASSLLLTGEQFF TGCGCCAGCAGCTTGCTCCTAACCGGTGAGCAGTTCTTC
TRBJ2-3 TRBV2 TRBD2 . CASSELIAGGVDTQYF TGTGCCAGCAGTGAATTAATAGCGGGAGGGGTAGATACGCAGTATTTT
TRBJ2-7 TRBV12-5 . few CASGSLYEQYF TGTGCTAGTGGTTCCCTCTACGAGCAGTACTTC
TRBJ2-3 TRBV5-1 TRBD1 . CASSLADRVFVTDTQYF TGCGCCAGCAGCTTGGCCGACAGGGTTTTTGTCACAGATACGCAGTATTTT
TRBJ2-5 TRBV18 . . CASSPPSTNWETQYF TGTGCCAGCTCTCCACCCTCGACAAATTGGGAGACCCAGTACTTC
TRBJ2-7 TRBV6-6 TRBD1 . CASSSIRQGYEQYF TGTGCCAGCAGTTCCATTAGACAGGGTTACGAGCAGTACTTC
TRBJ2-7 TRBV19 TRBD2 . CASGEGAYEQYF TGTGCCAGTGGGGAGGGCGCCTACGAGCAGTACTTC
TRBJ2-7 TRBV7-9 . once CASSFQGAYEQYF TGTGCCAGCAGCTTCCAGGGTGCCTACGAGCAGTACTTC
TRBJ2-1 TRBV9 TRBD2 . CASSVLGAGGFNEQFF TGTGCCAGCAGCGTATTAGGGGCGGGAGGATTCAATGAGCAGTTCTTC
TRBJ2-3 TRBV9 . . CASSARDTQWGSTDTQYF TGTGCCAGCAGCGCCCGGGACACTCAGTGGGGCAGCACAGATACGCAGTATTTT
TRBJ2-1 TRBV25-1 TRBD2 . CASSDPGTSFDEQFF TGTGCCAGCAGTGACCCCGGGACTAGTTTCGATGAGCAGTTCTTC
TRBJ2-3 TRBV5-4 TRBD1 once CASSADRGSDTQYF TGTGCCAGCAGCGCGGACAGGGGGTCAGATACGCAGTATTTT
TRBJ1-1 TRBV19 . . CASSIQEGGRAFF TGTGCCAGTAGTATTCAAGAAGGGGGAAGAGCTTTCTTT
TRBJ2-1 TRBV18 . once CASSTGQSGNEQFF TGTGCCAGCTCCACCGGCCAGTCGGGCAATGAGCAGTTCTTC
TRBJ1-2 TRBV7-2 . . CASSLAVRQGRYKDYGYTF TGTGCCAGCAGCTTAGCGGTCCGCCAGGGGCGTTATAAGGACTATGGCTACACCTTC
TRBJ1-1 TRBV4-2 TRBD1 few CASSQGGQGNTEAFF TGTGCCAGCAGCCAAGGCGGACAGGGGAACACTGAAGCTTTCTTT
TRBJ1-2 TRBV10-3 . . CAISDGGQSYTF TGTGCCATCAGTGACGGGGGGCAGAGCTACACCTTC
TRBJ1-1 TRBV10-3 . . CAISDSSGTEAFF TGTGCCATCAGTGACAGTTCAGGCACTGAAGCTTTCTTT
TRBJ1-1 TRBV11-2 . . CASLPRAGDTEAFF TGTGCCAGCCTCCCCCGGGCAGGGGACACTGAAGCTTTCTTT
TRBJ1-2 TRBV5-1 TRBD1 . CASTRQGGYGYTF TGCGCCAGCACCCGACAGGGGGGGTATGGCTACACCTTC
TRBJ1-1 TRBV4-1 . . CASSQVQGVQPAFF TGCGCCAGCAGCCAAGTACAGGGAGTTCAGCCGGCTTTCTTT
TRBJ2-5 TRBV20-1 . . CSVPRGETQYF TGCAGCGTCCCACGGGGGGAGACCCAGTACTTC
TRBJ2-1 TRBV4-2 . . CASSQESPGGYNEQFF TGTGCCAGCAGCCAAGAGTCGCCCGGGGGCTACAATGAGCAGTTCTTC
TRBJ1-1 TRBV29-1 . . CSVESQGSTEAFF TGCAGCGTTGAAAGCCAGGGTTCCACTGAAGCTTTCTTT
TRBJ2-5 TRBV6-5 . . CASSSPHPETQYF TGTGCCAGCAGCTCCCCACACCCCGAGACCCAGTACTTC
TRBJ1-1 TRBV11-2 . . CASSPTGGEAFF TGTGCCAGCAGCCCCACGGGAGGGGAAGCTTTCTTT
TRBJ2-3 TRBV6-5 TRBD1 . CASNRDRVLGDTQYF TGTGCCAGTAACCGGGACAGGGTTTTAGGAGATACGCAGTATTTT
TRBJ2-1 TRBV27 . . CASSTGRGYNEQFF TGTGCCAGCAGTACAGGGCGAGGCTACAATGAGCAGTTCTTC
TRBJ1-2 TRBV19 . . CASSMQSNYGYTF TGTGCCAGTAGTATGCAGTCTAACTATGGCTACACCTTC
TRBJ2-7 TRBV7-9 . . CASSLSQGGIREQYF TGTGCCAGCAGCTTGTCACAGGGAGGGATTCGCGAGCAGTACTTC
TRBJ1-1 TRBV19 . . CASSPLGGANTEAFF TGTGCCAGTAGTCCCTTGGGGGGGGCGAACACTGAAGCTTTCTTT
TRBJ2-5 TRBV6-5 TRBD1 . CASRRSTGGGETQYF TGTGCCAGCAGAAGATCGACAGGGGGAGGAGAGACCCAGTACTTC
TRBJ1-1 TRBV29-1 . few CSVEIRVKNTEAFF TGCAGCGTGGAGATCCGGGTTAAGAACACTGAAGCTTTCTTT
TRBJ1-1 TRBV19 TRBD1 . CASSPGQHTEAFF TGTGCCAGTAGTCCGGGACAGCACACTGAAGCTTTCTTT
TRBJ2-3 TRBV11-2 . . CASSFTPGMGTDTQYF TGTGCCAGCAGCTTTACCCCAGGGATGGGAACAGATACGCAGTATTTT
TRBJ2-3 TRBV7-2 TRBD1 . CASTLRFPGQGTDTQYF TGTGCCAGCACCCTCAGGTTCCCGGGACAGGGGACAGATACGCAGTATTTT
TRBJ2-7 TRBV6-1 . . CASSEVEGPYEQYF TGTGCCAGCAGTGAAGTTGAGGGCCCCTACGAGCAGTACTTC
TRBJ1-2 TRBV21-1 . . CASSKGGAGPNYGYTF TGTGCCAGCAGCAAAGGCGGGGCAGGGCCTAACTATGGCTACACCTTC
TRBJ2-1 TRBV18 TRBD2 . CASSPFLAGGERNEQFF TGTGCCAGCTCACCATTCCTAGCGGGGGGCGAACGGAATGAGCAGTTCTTC
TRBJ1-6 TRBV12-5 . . CASGLSPQNNSPLHF TGTGCTAGTGGTTTGAGCCCACAGAATAATTCACCCCTCCACTTT
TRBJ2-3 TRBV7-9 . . CASSLTAGFSSDTQYF TGTGCCAGCAGCTTAACGGCGGGGTTCAGCTCAGATACGCAGTATTTT
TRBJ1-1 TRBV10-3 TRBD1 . CAISGRQGRRLMNTEAFF TGTGCCATCAGTGGGCGACAGGGGCGAAGATTAATGAACACTGAAGCTTTCTTT
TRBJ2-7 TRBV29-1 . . CSVEGTGYEQYF TGCAGCGTTGAAGGAACCGGCTACGAGCAGTACTTC
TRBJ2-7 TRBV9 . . CASSKGAEQYF TGTGCCAGCAGCAAAGGGGCCGAGCAGTACTTC
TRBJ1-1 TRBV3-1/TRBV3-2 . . CASSYPGVDTEAFF TGTGCCAGCAGCTACCCCGGGGTCGACACTGAAGCTTTCTTT
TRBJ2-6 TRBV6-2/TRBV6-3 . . CASSPDRTGANVLTF TGTGCCAGCAGTCCGGACAGAACTGGGGCCAACGTCCTGACTTTC
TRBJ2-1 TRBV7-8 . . CASSRSPSGPVGAYLNEQFF TGTGCCAGCAGCCGGTCGCCCTCCGGGCCAGTTGGGGCCTACCTCAATGAGCAGTTCTTC